This T cell receptor (beta chain) was sequenced during a study of cytomegalovirus exposure and HLA in healthy donors. Notes on the study in general: Association of a missense DCLRE1C variant with TCR beta V- and J-gene trimming was reported in a later analysis.

PCR was performed using 60 Vbeta and 13 Jbeta primers. Source study methods: Later analysis identified tens of millions of unique TCR beta chains, 10 million to 12 million shared. Sequencing used immunoSEQ multiplex PCR; TCRdb keeps in-frame clones, though not all of them. That table is the source of V, J and clone size, and D and trimming were worked out from the DNA. The repertoire holds some 110,000 clones, with 60% to 80% as singletons. With regard to this clone: What it recognizes is unknown.

This CDR3 contains 13 residues. With V trimmed by 6 bases and J by 5 bases, 4 bases remained unmatched. Germline CDR1 and CDR2: MNHEY and SMNVEV (reference sequence). Sample: PBMCs. The genes are TRBV27 and TRBJ1-2; 9 bases agree with TRBD1. This receptor was identified in a man aged 50 to 59 in good health and CMV-seropositive. The CDR3 here is CASSLGQGYGYTF. CDR3 nucleotides: TGTGCCAGCAGCTTGGGACAGGGATATGGCTACACCTTC.